The sequence of this T cell receptor beta chain was determined in a study of blood T cell repertoires in COVID-19. Across the whole study: Nucleic acid was either cDNA or gDNA, and it came from T cells, B-cell-depleted T cells, or PBMCs.

In the authors' methods: From reference gene primer amplification, estimates of nucleated cell counts were derived. Measured with immunoSEQ multiplex PCR; TCRdb has only the in-frame clones, and not every one. That table supplies the V and J calls and clone size; D and trimming were determined from the DNA. The table has about 360,000 clones, 86% seen once; the top ten hold roughly 7.1%. Trimming took off 7 bases at V and 2 bases at J, with 21 bases between the two ends. This CDR3 spans 16 amino acids. Germline V lookup: CDR1 MNHEY, CDR2 SVGEGT. Patients of the Seattle cohort, enrolled during active infection, were followed longitudinally.

What was sequenced was peripheral blood. The chain combines TRBV6-2 or TRBV6-3 with TRBJ2-7; the D gene is possibly TRBD1 (6 bases). This receptor was obtained from a woman aged 55 to 70 with COVID-19, enrolled during active disease. The CDR3 sequence: CASTPEGERAPYEQYF. The CDR3 DNA follows: TGTGCCAGCACCCCCGAGGGGGAGAGGGCTCCCTACGAGCAGTACTTC.